The 16 T cell receptor beta chains below were found in one sample sequenced in a study of somatic mutations in cytotoxic T cells in rheumatoid arthritis. Libraries were prepared by immunoSEQ multiplex PCR; TCRdb keeps only in-frame clonotypes and omits some of them. The sample yields approximately 8,700 clones, about 80% seen once. The sequencing input was CD8+ T cells sorted from blood. The source is a woman aged 50 to 60 in good health.

V usage is TRBV11-2 and J usage is TRBJ1-4; no clear D gene. This CDR3 contains 18 residues. Germline lookup yields CDR1 SGHAT and CDR2 FQNNGV. V was clipped by 0 bases and J by 6 bases, with 20 bases between them. The DNA for the CDR3 is TGTGCCAGCAGCTTAGATGGGAGGGCTGGGTTTATGGATGAAAAACTGTTTTTT. Encoded protein: CASSLDGRAGFMDEKLFF.

CDR3 coding DNA: TGTGCCAGCAGCCCCGATGCGGGCGAGTACGGCTACGAGCAGTACTTC. Protein: CASSPDAGEYGYEQYF. The gene calls are TRBV11-2 and TRBJ2-7; D is possibly TRBD2 (5 bases). The V gene lost 5 bases and the J gene lost 3 bases, with 20 bases spanning the gap. CDR1 SGHAT and CDR2 FQNNGV come from the germline V gene. There are 16 residues in the CDR3.

V and J are TRBV5-1 and TRBJ2-3, with TRBD2 identical over 11 bases. Germline lookup yields CDR1 SGHRS and CDR2 YFSETQ. The CDR3 is made up of 15 amino acids. With V trimmed by 4 bases and J by 2 bases, 3 bases remained unmatched. In DNA form, the CDR3 reads TGCGCCAGCAGCGCACTAGCGGGAGTCACAGATACGCAGTATTTT. Translated: CASSALAGVTDTQYF.

The V call is TRBV5-1, the J call TRBJ2-3; 9 nucleotides agree with TRBD1. This CDR3 is 15 amino acids long. V was pared by 2 bases and J by 6 bases, with 7 bases of the junction left unmatched. Germline CDR1 is SGHRS and CDR2 is YFSETQ. The chain's CDR3 is CASSFGTGRADTQYF. For the CDR3, the DNA is TGCGCCAGCAGCTTTGGGACAGGGCGTGCCGATACGCAGTATTTT.

The V gene is TRBV4-1, the J gene TRBJ2-3, with 11 bases aligning to TRBD2. From germline, CDR1 is MGHRA and CDR2 YSYEKL. This CDR3 spans 16 amino acids. The junction had 2 bases not matched to a gene; V was cut back by 2 bases and J by 1 base. For the CDR3, the DNA is TGCGCCAGCAGCCAACAGACTAGCGGGGGCACAGATACGCAGTATTTT. Its translation is CASSQQTSGGTDTQYF.

This clone was seen more than once but under ten times. The chain joins TRBV29-1 to TRBJ1-1; D is ambiguous. The CDR3 runs 10 residues. Trimming pared 6 bases from V and 10 bases from J, leaving 12 bases between. Looked up from germline, CDR1 is SQVTM and CDR2 is ANQGSEA. In DNA form, the CDR3 reads TGCAGCGTCCCCGAGCTTGGAGCTTTCTTT. Protein product: CSVPELGAFF. Variable domain in full (rest from reference TRBV29-1 and TRBJ1-1): SAVISQKPSRDICQRGTSLTIQCQVDSQVTMMFWYRQQPGQSLTLIATANQGSEATYESGFVIDKFPISRPNLTFSTLTVSNMSPEDSSIYLCSVPELGAFFGQGTRLTVV.

The count of this clone is one. This chain uses TRBV5-4 with TRBJ1-2, with a tentative D call TRBD1 (5 bases). V was pared by 5 bases and J by 7 bases, with 24 bases between. The CDR3 loop spans 16 amino acids. Germline CDR1 and CDR2: SGHNT and YYREEE (reference sequence). The CDR3 nucleotides are TGTGCCAGCAGATTCAGGGAAGAGCCGGTCGATAGTGGCTACACCTTC. Translation: CASRFREEPVDSGYTF. Using reference TRBV5-4 and TRBJ1-2 for the parts outside the CDR3, the full variable domain is ETGVTQSPTHLIKTRGQQVTLRCSSQSGHNTVSWYQQALGQGPQFIFQYYREEENGRGNFPPRFSGLQFPNYSSELNVNALELDDSALYLCASRFREEPVDSGYTFGSGTRLTVV.

The chain combines TRBV4-2 with TRBJ2-5; TRBD2 agrees at 7 bases. V lost 4 bases to trimming and J lost 2 bases; unmatched junction nucleotides: 10. Germline V gene lookup returns CDR1 LGHNA and CDR2 YNFKEQ. This CDR3 is built from 16 residues. CDR3 nucleotides: TGTGCCAGCAGCCCTTTGATTGGACTAGAACAAGAGACCCAGTACTTC. Amino acids: CASSPLIGLEQETQYF.

This chain connects TRBV7-9 to TRBJ2-1, with D possibly matching TRBD2 (5 bases). The length of the CDR3 is 12 residues. Germline V lookup: CDR1 SEHNR, CDR2 FQNEAQ (reference sequence). With 3 bases removed from V and 5 bases from J, the gap between germline ends came to 5 bases. Here the CDR3 reads CASSFGDNEQFF. In DNA form, the CDR3 reads TGTGCCAGCAGCTTCGGGGACAATGAGCAGTTCTTC.

This chain uses TRBV7-3 with TRBJ2-5, with 8 bases that match TRBD2. Judging by the DNA end, TRBJ2-7 fits better; the J call may be wrong. This CDR3 spans 13 amino acids. CDR1 is SGHTA and CDR2 is FQGTGA in the germline V gene. The CDR3 DNA reads as TGTGCCAGCAGCTTCGGGGGGGGCTACGAGCAGTACTTC. Its translation: CASSFGGGYEQYF.

The V and J genes are TRBV19 and TRBJ2-7, with D maybe TRBD1 (5 bases). Trimming removed 5 bases at V and 2 bases at J, with 10 bases between. The CDR3 runs to 13 residues. CDR1 LNHDA and CDR2 SQIVND come from the germline V gene (reference sequence). The CDR3 region is CASSLQVAYEQYF. The CDR3 DNA follows: TGTGCCAGTAGTTTACAGGTAGCCTACGAGCAGTACTTC.

CDR3 coding DNA: TGTGCCAGTAGTATAGATCTCGGGGGGGGCGAAGCTTTCTTT. Its protein is CASSIDLGGGEAFF. V usage is TRBV19 and J usage is TRBJ1-1, with D possibly TRBD1 on 6 matching bases. This CDR3 region has 14 residues. V lost 0 bases to trimming and J lost 8 bases, with 13 bases between them. Per germline, CDR1 LNHDA and CDR2 SQIVND (reference sequence).

In its sample, this clone ranks as large. The V gene is TRBV5-8, the J gene TRBJ2-7; weak D call: TRBD2 (7 bases). Germline V CDR1 and CDR2: SGHTS, YDEGEE. V lost 3 bases to trimming and J lost 2 bases, with 21 bases between them. CDR3 length: 17 residues. The DNA for the CDR3 is TGTGCCAGCAGCTCCCCTCTAGCGGTCCAGGGGACCTACGAGCAGTACTTC. Translation gives CASSSPLAVQGTYEQYF.

This sequence joins TRBV28 and TRBJ1-5; D not resolved. Between the trimmed V and J ends, which lost 7 bases and 3 bases, there was a span of 16 bases. CDR3 length: 15 amino acids. Germline CDR1 MDHEN, CDR2 SYDVKM. CDR3 nucleotides: TGTGCCAGCAACTTATCGGGAGGCCCCAATCAGCCCCAGCATTTT. Its protein product is CASNLSGGPNQPQHF.

The V call is TRBV7-8, the J call TRBJ1-4; TRBD1 matches at 9 bases. Unmatched junction bases numbered 7, after V lost 5 bases and J lost 6 bases. The germline CDR1 and CDR2 sequences are SGHVS and FQNEAQ. This CDR3 is 15 amino acids long. CDR3 in amino acids: CASSPLTGGDEKLFF. In DNA, the CDR3 is TGTGCCAGCAGCCCCTTGACAGGGGGAGATGAAAAACTGTTTTTT.

The chain carries TRBV6-4 and TRBJ2-1; TRBD2 might be the D (7 bases). This CDR3 spans 12 amino acids. V lost 3 bases, J lost 9 bases, and 9 bases lay in between. Germline V gene data show CDR1 as MRHNA and CDR2 as SNTAGT. As DNA, the CDR3 is TGTGCCAGCAGTGATAGGGGGGGTGAGCAGTTCTTC. This sequence encodes CASSDRGGEQFF.